What follows are 21 T cell receptor beta chains derived from one specimen sequenced in a study of cytomegalovirus exposure and HLA in healthy donors. With 60 Vbeta and 13 Jbeta primers, the PCR was carried out. This table comes from immunoSEQ multiplex PCR, and its TCRdb copy is limited to in-frame clones, with some not included. The sample lists under 250,000 clones; roughly 85% were seen once. Sequencing was done on a sample of PBMCs. Receptor source: a girl aged 2 to 10 in good health and CMV-seronegative.

This chain uses TRBV15 with TRBJ2-1, with 7 bases that match TRBD1. Germline-derived CDR1 and CDR2 are LNHNV and YYDKDF (reference sequence). The CDR3 spans 14 residues. With 5 bases clipped from V and 4 bases from J, the junction kept 5 bases outside the gene matches. The CDR3, as DNA: TGTGCCACCAGCCAGGGGGTAGAGTACAATGAGCAGTTCTTC. Translation gives CATSQGVEYNEQFF. The entire variable domain, with the rest obtained from reference TRBV15 and TRBJ2-1, is as follows: DAMVIQNPRYQVTQFGKPVTLSCSQTLNHNVMYWYQQKSSQAPKLLFHYYDKDFNNEADTPDNFQSRRPNTSFCFLDIRSPGLGDTAMYLCATSQGVEYNEQFFGPGTRLTVL.

The chain has TRBV6-1 and TRBJ2-5, with D possibly TRBD2 on 5 matching bases. This CDR3 contains 15 residues. The germline V gene encodes CDR1 MNHNS and CDR2 SASEGT. The germline V and J ends were trimmed by 8 bases and 4 bases, with 20 bases remaining between them. The CDR3 DNA reads as TGTGCCAGCGGCAGTAGGAGGCTGACAACAGAGACCCAGTACTTC. Amino acid sequence: CASGSRRLTTETQYF.

The chain links TRBV2 to TRBJ2-5; 11 nucleotides match TRBD1. Germline V gene data show CDR1 as SNHLY and CDR2 as FYNNEI. V was clipped by 6 bases and J by 4 bases; unmatched bases: 7. This CDR3 contains 15 residues. The CDR3 protein is CASRIGTGGVETQYF. Here the CDR3 DNA reads TGTGCCAGCAGAATCGGGACAGGGGGTGTAGAGACCCAGTACTTC.

This clone occurred once. The V gene is TRBV9, the J gene TRBJ2-5; 9 bases line up with TRBD1. The junction had 8 bases not matched to a gene; V was cut back by 4 bases and J by 4 bases. This CDR3 comprises 15 residues. CDR1 SGDLS and CDR2 YYNGEE come from the germline V gene. CDR3 nucleotides: TGTGCCAGCAGCCTCGGGACAGGGAATAGAGAGACCCAGTACTTC. As protein: CASSLGTGNRETQYF.

This CDR3 is CASSSTGTANYGYTF. CDR3 in DNA: TGTGCCAGCAGTTCCACCGGGACAGCTAACTATGGCTACACCTTC. The chain joins TRBV28 to TRBJ1-2; 7 nucleotides line up with TRBD1. Trimming removed 4 bases from V and 0 bases from J; junction bases left unmatched: 5. CDR1 is MDHEN, CDR2 SYDVKM, per germline. The CDR3 covers 15 residues.

This clone was observed a few times. The junction and the germline gene differ at one end; a read error may be behind it. This chain connects TRBV18 to TRBJ2-7, with 10 bases fitting TRBD1. CDR1 and CDR2 (germline): KGHSH, LQKENI. This CDR3 comprises 12 residues. The CDR3 DNA follows: TGTGCCAGCTCAATCGGGACAGGGGACATGGACTTC. The encoded protein is CASSIGTGDMDF.

This clone was picked up a small number of times. Germline is not matched at one junction end, which may reflect a read error. The chain combines TRBV6-1 with TRBJ1-3; 8 bases line up with TRBD1. This CDR3 has 16 amino acids. Germline V gene sequence: CDR1 MNHNS, CDR2 SASEGT. In DNA form, the CDR3 reads TGTGCCAGCAGTCAAGCCCCAGGGGGCACTGGAAACACCATATATTTT. This encodes CASSQAPGGTGNTIYF.

The DNA for the CDR3 is TGTGCCAGCAGTTCGGTTGGGGCGAGCTCTGGAAACACCATATATTTT. Its translation is CASSSVGASSGNTIYF. This chain connects TRBV6-6 to TRBJ1-3; D perhaps matches TRBD1 (5 bases). The CDR3 sequence is 16 residues long. Germline V gene lookup returns CDR1 MNHNY and CDR2 SVGAGI (reference sequence). V lost 4 bases and J 0 bases, leaving 13 bases between the germline ends.

The V and J genes are TRBV2 and TRBJ2-7, with TRBD1 identical over 10 bases. This CDR3 contains 14 residues. Germline trimming cut 8 bases from V and 5 bases from J; bases unmatched to any gene: 9. Germline V gene sequence: CDR1 SNHLY, CDR2 FYNNEI. Written as DNA, the CDR3 is TGTGCCAGCCTTCGGGGACAGGGGTTCCACGAGCAGTACTTC. It specifies CASLRGQGFHEQYF.

This chain connects TRBV9 to TRBJ2-3, with TRBD2 matching over 7 bases. V gave up 3 bases and J gave up 1 base; unmatched junction bases: 11. Looked up from germline, CDR1 is SGDLS and CDR2 is YYNGEE. The CDR3 runs to 17 residues. The CDR3 reads CASSASVNGGGTDTQYF. The CDR3 DNA reads as TGTGCCAGCAGCGCTTCAGTAAATGGGGGGGGCACAGATACGCAGTATTTT.

This clone was picked up a small number of times. This sequence joins TRBV6-5 and TRBJ2-6; no firm D call. The CDR3 is made up of 14 amino acids. V shed 2 bases and J shed 6 bases, with 8 bases lying between them. Germline CDR1 reads MNHEY; CDR2 reads SVGAGI. As DNA, the CDR3 is TGTGCCAGCAGTTACCAGTTCCCGGCCAACGTCCTGACTTTC. This encodes CASSYQFPANVLTF.

The chain employs TRBV7-9 and TRBJ2-5; TRBD2 aligns across 7 bases. The CDR3 consists of 15 residues. CDR1 is SEHNR and CDR2 is FQNEAQ in the germline V gene (reference sequence). The J segment lost 5 bases and the V segment lost 3 bases, leaving 9 bases of the junction unmatched. DNA for the CDR3: TGTGCCAGCAGCTTGCCACGCGGGAGTTCGGAGACCCAGTACTTC. Residues: CASSLPRGSSETQYF.

This clone was seen once. The germline gene is not matched at one end of the junction; a read error may be the cause. Other DNA sequences in the sample encode the same CDR3. CDR3 bases: TGTGCCAGCAGCCAGAGGACAGGGGCCAATTCACCTCTCCACTTT. Encoded protein: CASSQRTGANSPLHF. The chain uses TRBV11-2 and TRBJ1-6; 9 bases are shared with TRBD1. The CDR3 runs 15 residues. Germline V gene sequence: CDR1 SGHAT, CDR2 FQNNGV.

This chain links TRBV19 with TRBJ2-3; the D gene is possibly TRBD2 (5 bases). V was trimmed by 3 bases and J by 7 bases, leaving 11 bases between them. From germline, CDR1 is LNHDA and CDR2 SQIVND (reference sequence). The CDR3 length is 13 residues. CDR3 loop: CASSIGSVNTQYF. CDR3 coding DNA: TGTGCCAGTAGTATTGGTAGCGTGAATACGCAGTATTTT.

V and J are TRBV27 and TRBJ1-5, with D maybe TRBD1 (6 bases). The CDR3 spans 18 residues. V was clipped by 4 bases and J by 2 bases, with 21 bases between them. The germline CDR1 and CDR2 sequences are MNHEY and SMNVEV (reference sequence). As DNA, the CDR3 is TGTGCCAGCAGTTCCCAAACACAGGGCCTCGGGGGCAATCAGCCCCAGCATTTT. The encoded protein is CASSSQTQGLGGNQPQHF.

The chain uses TRBV5-6 and TRBJ1-3; D is unclear. V gave up 3 bases and J gave up 0 bases, with 10 bases separating them. Germline CDR1 and CDR2: SGHDT and YYEEEE. The CDR3 contains 15 residues. DNA of the CDR3: TGTGCCAGCAGCTGGAGGCAGATCTCTGGAAACACCATATATTTT. This sequence encodes CASSWRQISGNTIYF.

This chain connects TRBV5-1 to TRBJ2-3, with D tentatively TRBD2 (5 bases). Per the germline V gene, CDR1 is SGHRS and CDR2 is YFSETQ. CDR3 length: 14 amino acids. V dropped 4 bases and J dropped 2 bases, with 11 bases sitting between them. This chain's CDR3 is CASSGPGYTDTQYF. The CDR3 region has the DNA TGCGCCAGCAGCGGACCGGGATACACAGATACGCAGTATTTT. The variable domain in full, with the rest retrieved from reference TRBV5-1 and TRBJ2-3, is KAGVTQTPRYLIKTRGQQVTLSCSPISGHRSVSWYQQTPGQGLQFLFEYFSETQRNKGNFPGRFSGRQFSNSRSEMNVSTLELGDSALYLCASSGPGYTDTQYFGPGTRLTVL.

This clone was seen once. V and J are TRBV10-3 and TRBJ1-3; no reliable D call. The V gene lost 10 bases and the J gene lost 0 bases, with 13 bases spanning the gap. The CDR3 consists of 14 residues. CDR1 is ENHRY, CDR2 SYGVKD, per germline. CDR3 nucleotide sequence: TGTGCCAGCACACGTGGGCACTCTGGAAACACCATATATTTT. Translated: CASTRGHSGNTIYF.

CDR3 protein: CASSPRSPGQLTYEQYF. CDR3 in DNA: TGTGCCAGCAGCCCCCGTAGCCCTGGACAGCTTACCTACGAGCAGTACTTC. V gene TRBV9 combines with J gene TRBJ2-7, with D possibly matching TRBD1 (6 bases). CDR3 length: 17 amino acids. CDR1 is SGDLS and CDR2 is YYNGEE in the germline V gene. V was clipped by 4 bases and J by 2 bases, with 22 bases between them.

The CDR3 sequence is CASSVGGTGSFQYF. The CDR3 DNA follows: TGTGCCAGCAGCGTCGGGGGGACAGGGAGTTTCCAGTACTTC. This rearrangement joins TRBV9 to TRBJ2-5, with 9 bases lining up with TRBD1. J lost 10 bases, V lost 2 bases, and 9 bases had no gene match. CDR3 size: 14 residues. Germline CDR1 is SGDLS and CDR2 is YYNGEE.

The rearrangement uses TRBV2 and TRBJ2-1; no reliable D call. The V gene's germline CDR1 is SNHLY and CDR2 FYNNEI. The CDR3 contains 11 residues. V was cut by 5 bases and J by 7 bases, with 6 bases left in between. The CDR3 DNA follows: TGTGCCAGCAGTTCGTCGAATGAGCAGTTCTTC. Its translation is CASSSSNEQFF.